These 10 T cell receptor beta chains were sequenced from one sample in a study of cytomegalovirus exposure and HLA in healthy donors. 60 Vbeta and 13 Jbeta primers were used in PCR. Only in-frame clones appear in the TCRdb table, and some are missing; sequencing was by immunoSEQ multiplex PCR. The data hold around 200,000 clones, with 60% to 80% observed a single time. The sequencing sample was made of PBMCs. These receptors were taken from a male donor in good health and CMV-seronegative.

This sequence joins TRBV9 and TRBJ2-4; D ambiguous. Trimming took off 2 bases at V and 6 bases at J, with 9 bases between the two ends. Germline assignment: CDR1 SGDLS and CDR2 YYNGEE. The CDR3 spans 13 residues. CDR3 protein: CASSVSPGNIQYF. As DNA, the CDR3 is TGTGCCAGCAGCGTCAGTCCGGGAAACATTCAGTACTTC.

In DNA, the CDR3 is TGTGCCAGCAGCCTAGGACAGGGGGCGTGGGTAGATACGCAGTATTTT. This sequence encodes CASSLGQGAWVDTQYF. J is TRBJ2-3 and V is TRBV7-8; 11 nucleotides line up with TRBD1. Germline V gives CDR1 SGHVS, CDR2 FQNEAQ. Unmatched junction bases numbered 9, after V lost 5 bases and J lost 5 bases. CDR3 length: 16 amino acids.

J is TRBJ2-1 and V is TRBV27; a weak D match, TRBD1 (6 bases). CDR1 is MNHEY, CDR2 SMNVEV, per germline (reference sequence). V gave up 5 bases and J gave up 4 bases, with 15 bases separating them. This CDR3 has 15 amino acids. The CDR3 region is CASSPTGFVYNEQFF. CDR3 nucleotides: TGTGCCAGCAGTCCCACAGGGTTCGTTTACAATGAGCAGTTCTTC.

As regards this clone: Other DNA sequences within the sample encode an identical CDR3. The CDR3 protein is CSASRNTEAFF. The CDR3 DNA is TGCAGTGCTAGTCGGAACACTGAAGCTTTCTTT. The gene calls are TRBV20-1 and TRBJ1-1; D not resolved. CDR1 and CDR2 from the germline V gene are DFQATT and SNEGSKA (reference sequence). Trimming shortened V by 3 bases and J by 1 base, and 3 bases separated the two germline ends. This CDR3 has 11 amino acids.

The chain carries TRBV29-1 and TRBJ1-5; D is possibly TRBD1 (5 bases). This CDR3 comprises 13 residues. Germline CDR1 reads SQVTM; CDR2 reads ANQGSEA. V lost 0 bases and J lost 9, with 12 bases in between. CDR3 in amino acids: CSVEEGGSPPQHF. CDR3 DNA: TGCAGCGTTGAAGAGGGGGGTTCGCCGCCCCAGCATTTT.

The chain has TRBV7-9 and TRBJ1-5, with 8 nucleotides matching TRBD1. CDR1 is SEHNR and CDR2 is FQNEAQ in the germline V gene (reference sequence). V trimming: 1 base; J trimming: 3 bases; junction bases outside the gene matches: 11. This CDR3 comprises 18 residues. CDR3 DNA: TGTGCCAGCAGCTTAGGTCGGATAGGACAGGGCCTCAATCAGCCCCAGCATTTT. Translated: CASSLGRIGQGLNQPQHF.

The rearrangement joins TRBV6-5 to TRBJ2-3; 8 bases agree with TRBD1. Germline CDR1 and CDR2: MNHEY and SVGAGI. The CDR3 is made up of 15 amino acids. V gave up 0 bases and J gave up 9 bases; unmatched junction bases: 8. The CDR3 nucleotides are TGTGCCAGCAGTTACTCGAGCCCCAGGGGGCAAACGCAGTATTTT. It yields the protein CASSYSSPRGQTQYF.

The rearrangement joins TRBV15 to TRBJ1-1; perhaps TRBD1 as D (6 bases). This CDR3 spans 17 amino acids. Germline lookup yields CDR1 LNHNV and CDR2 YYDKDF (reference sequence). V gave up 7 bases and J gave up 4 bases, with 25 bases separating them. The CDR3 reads CATTSTGRGYLGTEAFF. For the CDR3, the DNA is TGTGCCACCACCTCTACGGGCAGGGGTTACTTAGGCACTGAAGCTTTCTTT.

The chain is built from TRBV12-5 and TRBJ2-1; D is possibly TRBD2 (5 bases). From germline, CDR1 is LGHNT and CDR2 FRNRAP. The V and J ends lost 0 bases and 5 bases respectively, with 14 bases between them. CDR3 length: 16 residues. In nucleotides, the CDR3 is TGTGCTAGTGGTTTGGTTTCTCACCCCGGGGACAATGAGCAGTTCTTC. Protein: CASGLVSHPGDNEQFF.

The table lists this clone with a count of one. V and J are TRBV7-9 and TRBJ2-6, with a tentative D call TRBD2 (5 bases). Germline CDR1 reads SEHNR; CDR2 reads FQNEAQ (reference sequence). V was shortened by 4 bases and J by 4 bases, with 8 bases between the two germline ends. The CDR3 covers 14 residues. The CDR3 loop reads CASSSEVGANVLTF. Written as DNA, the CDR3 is TGTGCCAGCAGCTCGGAGGTCGGGGCCAACGTCCTGACTTTC. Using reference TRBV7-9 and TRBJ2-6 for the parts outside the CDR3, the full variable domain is DTGVSQNPRHKITKRGQNVTFRCDPISEHNRLYWYRQTLGQGPEFLTYFQNEAQLEKSRLLSDRFSAERPKGSFSTLEIQRTEQGDSAMYLCASSSEVGANVLTFGAGSRLTVL.